This TCR beta chain was identified during a study of T cell responses to AZD1222 COVID-19 vaccine. Study observations and caveats: Baseline antibody screening turned up just a handful of seropositive AZD1222 recipients.

This CDR3 spans 13 amino acids. CDR1 is SGHAT, CDR2 FQDESV, per germline (reference sequence). Trimming removed 5 bases at V and 6 bases at J, with 11 bases between. The table came from immunoSEQ multiplex PCR; TCRdb's copy has only in-frame clones and leaves some out. This table holds about 120,000 clones, less than 95% found once. As for this clone: The target antigen is unknown.

This clonotype was sampled from an adult in good health. Specimen: peripheral blood, collected on day 0 of AZD1222 vaccination. This chain connects TRBV11-1 to TRBJ1-5; D is unclear. CDR3 sequence: CASSPGRAQPQHF. CDR3 bases: TGTGCCAGCAGCCCCGGGCGTGCTCAGCCCCAGCATTTT.